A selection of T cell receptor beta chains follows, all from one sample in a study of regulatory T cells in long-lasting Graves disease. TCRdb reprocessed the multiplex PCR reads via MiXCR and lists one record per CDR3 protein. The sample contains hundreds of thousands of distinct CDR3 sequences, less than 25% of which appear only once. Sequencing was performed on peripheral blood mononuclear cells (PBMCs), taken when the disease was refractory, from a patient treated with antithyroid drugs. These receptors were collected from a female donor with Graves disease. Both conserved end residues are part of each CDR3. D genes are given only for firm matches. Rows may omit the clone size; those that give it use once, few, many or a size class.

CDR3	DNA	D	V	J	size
CASRGELMNTEAFF	TGTGCCAGCAGGGGGGAGCTCATGAACACTGAAGCTTTCTTT	NA	TRBV2	TRBJ1-1	many
CASSQTFTYEQYF	TGTGCCAGTAGCCAGACCTTCACGTACGAGCAGTACTTC	NA	TRBV19	TRBJ2-7	NA
CASSPTDRGSHEQYF	TGTGCCAGCAGCCCAACGGACCGCGGGTCCCACGAGCAGTACTTC	NA	TRBV11-1	TRBJ2-7	NA
CASSRLAGVGEQYF	TGTGCCAGCAGTAGACTAGCGGGAGTGGGAGAGCAGTACTTC	TRBD2	TRBV6-1	TRBJ2-7	NA
CASSRGQGPQPQHF	TGTGCCAGCAGCCGAGGACAGGGACCTCAGCCCCAGCATTTT	TRBD1	TRBV3-1	TRBJ1-5	few
CASSPGQAYEQYF	TGTGCCAGCAGTCCGGGACAGGCCTACGAGCAGTACTTC	TRBD1	TRBV12-3/TRBV12-4	TRBJ2-7	many
CSVITGTGGDTNGYTF	TGCAGCGTCATCACCGGGACAGGGGGCGACACTAATGGCTACACCTTC	TRBD1	TRBV29-1	TRBJ1-2	many
CAWSVGPNQPQHF	TGTGCCTGGAGTGTGGGGCCTAATCAGCCCCAGCATTTT	NA	TRBV30	TRBJ1-5	many
CASSLNIGVGNTEAFF	TGTGCCAGCAGTTTAAATATCGGGGTAGGGAACACTGAAGCTTTCTTT	NA	TRBV28	TRBJ1-1	few
CASAPMAGANVLTF	TGTGCCAGTGCCCCAATGGCCGGGGCCAACGTCCTGACTTTC	NA	TRBV19	TRBJ2-6	few
CATSESGQNQPQHF	TGTGCCACCAGTGAGTCGGGGCAAAATCAGCCCCAGCATTTT	NA	TRBV24-1	TRBJ1-5	NA
CASSFPNSEAQYF	TGTGCCAGCAGCTTCCCCAACTCTGAGGCCCAGTACTTC	NA	TRBV7-9	TRBJ2-5	NA
CASSFRVGSGELFF	TGTGCCAGCAGTTTTAGGGTCGGCAGCGGGGAGCTGTTTTTT	NA	TRBV28	TRBJ2-2	NA
CASSLARGAWDTGELFF	TGTGCCAGCAGCCTTGCCAGGGGGGCTTGGGACACCGGGGAGCTGTTTTTT	NA	TRBV7-9	TRBJ2-2	few
CASSFLAGGYEQYF	TGTGCCAGCAGTTTTCTAGCGGGAGGTTACGAGCAGTACTTC	TRBD2	TRBV27	TRBJ2-7	many
CASSSDTGLQETQYF	TGTGCCAGCAGTTCAGACACCGGGCTCCAAGAGACCCAGTACTTC	NA	TRBV28	TRBJ2-5	many
CANSLTSGTGASINYGYTF	TGTGCCAACAGCTTAACATCCGGGACAGGAGCCTCTATAAACTATGGCTACACCTTC	TRBD1	TRBV7-8	TRBJ1-2	few
CASSLRTSGANTGELFF	TGTGCCAGCAGTTTAAGGACTAGCGGGGCCAACACCGGGGAGCTGTTTTTT	TRBD2	TRBV27	TRBJ2-2	NA
CASHLLAGGFEQYF	TGTGCCAGCCATTTACTAGCGGGAGGTTTCGAGCAGTACTTC	TRBD2	TRBV2	TRBJ2-7	NA
CASSQGALKETQYF	TGTGCCAGCAGTCAGGGGGCACTAAAAGAGACCCAGTACTTC	TRBD1	TRBV6-1	TRBJ2-5	many
CASSFDAGYYGYTF	TGTGCCAGCAGTTTCGACGCGGGGTACTATGGCTACACCTTC	NA	TRBV27	TRBJ1-2	many
CASSWGRRETQYF	TGTGCCAGCAGTTGGGGGCGTCGGGAGACCCAGTACTTC	NA	TRBV6-2/TRBV6-3	TRBJ2-5	few
CASSSPLRFGANVLTF	TGTGCCAGCAGCTCCCCCCTTCGCTTCGGGGCCAACGTCCTGACTTTC	NA	TRBV12-3/TRBV12-4	TRBJ2-6	NA
CASSYFPDGYEQYF	TGTGCCAGCAGTTACTTCCCCGACGGCTACGAGCAGTACTTC	NA	TRBV6-9	TRBJ2-7	NA
CASIRATEAFF	TGTGCCAGCATCAGGGCCACTGAAGCTTTCTTT	NA	TRBV7-9	TRBJ1-1	few
CASMREPSYEQYF	TGTGCCAGCATGAGGGAGCCCTCCTACGAGCAGTACTTC	NA	TRBV28	TRBJ2-7	few
CSASDPGLAIYEQYF	TGCAGTGCTAGTGACCCGGGACTAGCGATATACGAGCAGTACTTC	TRBD2	TRBV20-1	TRBJ2-7	few
CASSQAHGDGYEQYF	TGCGCCAGCAGCCAAGCGCATGGCGATGGCTACGAGCAGTACTTC	NA	TRBV4-3	TRBJ2-7	NA
CASTLETGFYGYTF	TGTGCCAGCACCCTAGAGACAGGTTTCTATGGCTACACCTTC	NA	TRBV12-3/TRBV12-4	TRBJ1-2	many
CASSRGQGNDYNYGYTF	TGTGCCAGCAGCCGGGGACAGGGGAACGACTATAACTATGGCTACACCTTC	TRBD1	TRBV11-2	TRBJ1-2	many
CASSLGGSRLRDEQFF	TGTGCCAGCAGTTTAGGGGGATCTAGGTTAAGGGATGAGCAGTTCTTC	NA	TRBV28	TRBJ2-1	NA
CASSWGRGGTNEQFF	TGTGCCAGCAGTTGGGGCAGGGGGGGAACTAATGAGCAGTTCTTC	NA	TRBV2	TRBJ2-1	NA
CSAHWGQGVSYEQYF	TGCAGTGCTCACTGGGGACAGGGGGTTTCCTACGAGCAGTACTTC	TRBD1	TRBV20-1	TRBJ2-7	NA
CATSDFVRRSAYEQYF	TGTGCCACCAGTGATTTTGTCAGAAGGAGCGCCTACGAGCAGTACTTC	NA	TRBV24-1	TRBJ2-7	many
CASSFSGQGIKLFF	TGTGCCAGCAGTTTTTCGGGACAGGGCATCAAACTGTTTTTT	TRBD1	TRBV12-3/TRBV12-4	TRBJ1-4	many
CASSVDRPYQPQHF	TGTGCCAGTAGTGTGGACAGGCCGTATCAGCCCCAGCATTTT	TRBD1	TRBV19	TRBJ1-5	NA
CSVCTGGFEKLFF	TGCAGCGTTTGTACAGGGGGCTTTGAAAAACTGTTTTTT	TRBD1	TRBV29-1	TRBJ1-4	few
CASSIPPYEQYF	TGTGCCAGTAGTATCCCGCCTTACGAGCAGTACTTC	NA	TRBV19	TRBJ2-7	NA
CASSHRRDRTTYEQYF	TGTGCCAGCAGTCACCGCCGGGACAGGACTACCTACGAGCAGTACTTC	TRBD1	TRBV27	TRBJ2-7	NA
CASTLIRGVNTEAFF	TGTGCCAGCACCTTAATAAGAGGGGTGAACACTGAAGCTTTCTTT	NA	TRBV12-3/TRBV12-4	TRBJ1-1	many
CSARPAGARETQYF	TGCAGTGCTAGGCCGGCGGGGGCGAGGGAGACCCAGTACTTC	NA	TRBV20-1	TRBJ2-5	many
CSARVPFVGGKDEQYF	TGCAGTGCTAGAGTTCCTTTTGTAGGCGGGAAGGACGAGCAGTACTTC	NA	TRBV20-1	TRBJ2-7	few
CASGGGVGNSPLHF	TGTGCCAGCGGGGGGGGGGTAGGGAATTCACCCCTCCACTTT	NA	TRBV3-1	TRBJ1-6	few
CSASRGREDTGELFF	TGCAGTGCTAGTCGCGGGAGGGAGGACACCGGGGAGCTGTTTTTT	TRBD2	TRBV20-1	TRBJ2-2	once
CASSPIGGYEQYF	TGTGCCAGCAGCCCCATTGGGGGATACGAGCAGTACTTC	NA	TRBV11-2	TRBJ2-7	few
CASSEHPAGSPLHF	TGTGCCAGTAGCGAACACCCGGCGGGTTCACCCCTCCACTTT	NA	TRBV19	TRBJ1-6	NA
CAGSGGSEAFF	TGTGCCGGCTCAGGGGGATCTGAAGCTTTCTTT	TRBD1	TRBV30	TRBJ1-1	NA
CASRSTGVHEQYF	TGTGCCAGCAGGTCGACAGGTGTCCACGAGCAGTACTTC	NA	TRBV6-1	TRBJ2-7	NA
CATIDRGLWGTGELFF	TGTGCCACCATAGACAGGGGGCTCTGGGGCACCGGGGAGCTGTTTTTT	TRBD1	TRBV7-6	TRBJ2-2	NA
CACNFPGTDYGYTF	TGTGCCTGTAATTTCCCCGGGACAGACTATGGCTACACCTTC	TRBD1	TRBV2	TRBJ1-2	many
CASSHSGTAFDYGYTF	TGTGCCAGCAGCCATAGCGGGACAGCGTTTGACTATGGCTACACCTTC	TRBD1	TRBV11-1	TRBJ1-2	many
CASSWTSYEQYF	TGTGCCAGCAGCTGGACCTCCTACGAGCAGTACTTC	NA	TRBV6-1	TRBJ2-7	many
CSVEDHGTEETQYF	TGCAGCGTTGAAGATCATGGGACAGAGGAGACCCAGTACTTC	TRBD1	TRBV29-1	TRBJ2-5	NA
CATSRIQGAQETQYF	TGTGCCACCAGCAGAATACAGGGGGCCCAAGAGACCCAGTACTTC	TRBD1	TRBV15	TRBJ2-5	NA